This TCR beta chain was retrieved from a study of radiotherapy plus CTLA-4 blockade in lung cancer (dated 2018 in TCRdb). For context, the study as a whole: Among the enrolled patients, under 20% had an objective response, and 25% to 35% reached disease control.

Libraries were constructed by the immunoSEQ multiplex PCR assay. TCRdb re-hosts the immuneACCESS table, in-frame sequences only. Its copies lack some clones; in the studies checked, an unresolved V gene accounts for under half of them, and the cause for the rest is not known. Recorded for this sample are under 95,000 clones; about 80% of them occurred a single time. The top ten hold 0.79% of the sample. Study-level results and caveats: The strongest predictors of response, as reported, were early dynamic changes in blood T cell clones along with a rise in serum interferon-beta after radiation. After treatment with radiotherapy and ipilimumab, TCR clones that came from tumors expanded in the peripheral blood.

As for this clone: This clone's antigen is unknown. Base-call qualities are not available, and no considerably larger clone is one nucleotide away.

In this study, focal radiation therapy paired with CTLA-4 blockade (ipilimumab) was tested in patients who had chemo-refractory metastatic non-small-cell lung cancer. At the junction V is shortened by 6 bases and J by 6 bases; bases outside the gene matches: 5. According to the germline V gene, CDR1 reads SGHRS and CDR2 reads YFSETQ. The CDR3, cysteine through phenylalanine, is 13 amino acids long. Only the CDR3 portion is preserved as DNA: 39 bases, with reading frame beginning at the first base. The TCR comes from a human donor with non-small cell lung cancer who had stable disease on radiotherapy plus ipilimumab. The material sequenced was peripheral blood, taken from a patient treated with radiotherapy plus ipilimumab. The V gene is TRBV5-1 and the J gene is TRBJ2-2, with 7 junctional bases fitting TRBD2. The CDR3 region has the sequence CASTEAGAGELFF. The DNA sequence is TGCGCCAGCACCGAGGCGGGAGCCGGGGAGCTGTTTTTT.